This T cell receptor beta chain was sequenced for a study of T cell changes during pregnancy in multiple sclerosis. There are 15 residues in the CDR3. The germline CDR1 and CDR2 sequences are MGHRA and YSYEKL. V lost 2 bases and J lost 0, with 10 bases in between. Sequenced by immunoSEQ multiplex PCR; TCRdb stores in-frame clones only, minus some. The sample has approximately 38,000 clones, 90% to 95% seen once. This chain connects TRBV4-1 to TRBJ1-1, with a weak D call TRBD1 (5 bases). Sequencing was performed on CD8+ T cells from peripheral blood mononuclear cells, taken in the second trimester of pregnancy. The clonotype originates from a female donor with multiple sclerosis, enrolled in a pregnancy study. The CDR3 here is CASSQSPRVNTEAFF. The CDR3 coding sequence is TGCGCCAGCAGCCAAAGCCCCAGGGTGAACACTGAAGCTTTCTTT.